Below are 19 T cell receptor beta chains sequenced from a single sample in a study of Ad26.COV2.S vaccination and SARS-CoV-2 variants. Method: immunoSEQ multiplex PCR; TCRdb's copy keeps in-frame clones and lacks some. The sample includes about 350,000 clones, roughly 91% seen only once; the top ten take 5%. Treatment here: some 20 received Ad26.COV2.S at low or high dose, single or two shots; 5 received placebo; per-sample allocation not given. Sampling was done on day 63 after the first vaccine or placebo injection. This specimen was peripheral blood, taken in a trial of Ad26.COV2.S vaccine versus placebo. Source of these receptors: a person aged 18 to 59 who received the Ad26.COV2.S COVID-19 vaccine or a placebo.

This clone was recorded only once. The chain uses TRBV27 and TRBJ2-3; no reliable D call. The CDR3 contains 13 residues. V was trimmed by 0 bases and J by 4 bases, leaving 5 bases between them. Germline V gene data show CDR1 as MNHEY and CDR2 as SMNVEV (reference sequence). The CDR3 DNA follows: TGTGCCAGCAGTTTATCTCCCGCAGATACGCAGTATTTT. The encoded protein is CASSLSPADTQYF.

The CDR3 loop reads CASSWGGNTIYF. The CDR3 DNA sequence: TGTGCCAGCAGTTGGGGGGGAAACACCATATATTTT. The rearrangement links TRBV13 to TRBJ1-3; TRBD1 might be the D (5 bases). V lost 6 bases and J lost 4, with 7 bases in between. The CDR3 length is 12 residues. Germline lookup yields CDR1 PRHDT and CDR2 FYEKMQ (reference sequence).

V usage is TRBV4-1 and J usage is TRBJ2-1, with 10 bases that match TRBD2. The CDR3 covers 15 residues. With V trimmed by 4 bases and J by 6 bases, 6 bases remained unmatched. Looked up from germline, CDR1 is MGHRA and CDR2 is YSYEKL. The CDR3 region is CASSLRAGGPNEQFF. In DNA, the CDR3 is TGCGCCAGCAGCCTAAGAGCGGGAGGGCCCAATGAGCAGTTCTTC.

The chain carries TRBV7-2 and TRBJ1-3, with a weak D call TRBD1 (5 bases). Germline CDR1 and CDR2: SGHTA and FQGNSA. Trimming took off 7 bases at V and 0 bases at J, with 10 bases between the two ends. The CDR3 spans 14 residues. Here the CDR3 reads CASKGDISGNTIYF. For the CDR3, the DNA is TGTGCCAGCAAAGGGGATATCTCTGGAAACACCATATATTTT.

On this clone: This CDR3 is also generated by other DNA sequences in the sample. V is TRBV5-4 and J is TRBJ2-1, with D perhaps TRBD2 (6 bases). The CDR3 length is 15 residues. The V end was cut by 4 bases, the J end by 1 base, with 12 bases between. Germline CDR1 reads SGHNT; CDR2 reads YYREEE (reference sequence). The CDR3 loop is CASSLGTGSYNEQFF. DNA of the CDR3: TGTGCCAGCAGCCTCGGGACTGGATCCTACAATGAGCAGTTCTTC.

The genes are TRBV4-1 and TRBJ2-7, with D perhaps matching TRBD2 (6 bases). Germline CDR1 reads MGHRA; CDR2 reads YSYEKL. CDR3 length equals 16 residues. The V end was cut by 0 bases, the J end by 0 bases, with 12 bases between. The DNA of the CDR3 is TGCGCCAGCAGCCAAGAAGGAGGGGATAGCTCCTACGAGCAGTACTTC. It is translated as CASSQEGGDSSYEQYF.

This clone has more than one count but fewer than ten. The chain recombines TRBV7-9 with TRBJ1-3; no reliable D call. This CDR3 is 16 amino acids long. Germline loops: CDR1 SEHNR, CDR2 FQNEAQ (reference sequence). V lost 0 bases and J lost 0, with 9 bases in between. The CDR3 DNA is TGTGCCAGCAGCTTAGCGCTCCTCAGCTCTGGAAACACCATATATTTT. Translating gives CASSLALLSSGNTIYF.

CDR3 in DNA: TGTGCCACCAGTGGACCGAGTCGGGTGAGGCTAGGAGGTAACTACAATGAGCAGTTCTTC. Encoded protein: CATSGPSRVRLGGNYNEQFF. The genes are TRBV24-1 and TRBJ2-1; possible D gene TRBD2, 5 bases. V was clipped by 5 bases and J by 3 bases, with 28 bases between them. Germline lookup yields CDR1 KGHDR and CDR2 SFDVKD. The CDR3 length is 20 residues.

The gene calls are TRBV2 and TRBJ2-6; TRBD2 agrees at 7 bases. V dropped 7 bases and J dropped 1; count of bases not matched to a gene: 10. The CDR3 sequence is 17 residues long. Germline V gene sequence: CDR1 SNHLY, CDR2 FYNNEI. The CDR3 DNA is TGTGCCAGCATCCGGACTAGGGGACGGTCTGGGGCCAACGTCCTGACTTTC. Translated, it gives CASIRTRGRSGANVLTF.

The rearrangement joins TRBV5-1 to TRBJ2-2, with TRBD2 identical over 9 bases. The CDR3 covers 14 residues. Trimming at V came to 3 bases and at J to 3 bases, leaving 0 bases not matched to a gene. Germline V lookup: CDR1 SGHRS, CDR2 YFSETQ. The chain's CDR3 is CASSWTSDTGELFF. The CDR3 bases are TGCGCCAGCAGCTGGACTAGCGACACCGGGGAGCTGTTTTTT.

The chain couples TRBV5-1 to TRBJ2-2; possibly TRBD2 for D (6 bases). V was shortened by 7 bases and J by 4 bases, with 11 bases between the two germline ends. This CDR3 is 13 amino acids long. The germline V gene encodes CDR1 SGHRS and CDR2 YFSETQ. CDR3 in amino acids: CASGGTGTGELFF. For the CDR3, the DNA is TGCGCCAGCGGGGGGACTGGCACCGGGGAGCTGTTTTTT.

The chain joins TRBV28 to TRBJ1-3, with a tentative D call TRBD1 (6 bases). The CDR3 is made up of 17 amino acids. V lost 3 bases to trimming and J lost 6 bases, with 21 bases between them. Looked up from germline, CDR1 is MDHEN and CDR2 is SYDVKM. The CDR3 here is CASSFFRGPGPSNTIYF. The DNA of the CDR3 is TGTGCCAGCAGTTTTTTCAGGGGCCCAGGCCCCTCAAACACCATATATTTT.

V and J are TRBV4-1 and TRBJ1-4, with 11 positions matching TRBD1. The CDR3 contains 19 residues. In germline, CDR1 is MGHRA, CDR2 YSYEKL. V lost 0 bases to trimming and J lost 7 bases; unmatched junction nucleotides: 13. The chain's CDR3 is CASSQDREDRGLHSEKLFF. CDR3 DNA sequence: TGCGCCAGCAGCCAAGATCGCGAGGACAGGGGGCTTCATAGTGAAAAACTGTTTTTT.

The chain has TRBV19 and TRBJ2-5; D possibly corresponds to TRBD2 (5 bases). With the DNA end fitting TRBJ2-7 better, the J assignment may be wrong. Per the germline V gene, CDR1 is LNHDA and CDR2 is SQIVND (reference sequence). The CDR3 totals 14 residues. CDR3 in DNA: TGTGCCAGTAGTAGGGAACTTACTAGCTACGAGCAGTACTTC. Its translation is CASSRELTSYEQYF.

The sample holds one count of this clone. The V gene is TRBV29-1, the J gene TRBJ2-3; D tentatively reads TRBD1 or TRBD2 (5 bases each). The CDR3 consists of 13 residues. V was pared by 4 bases and J by 2 bases, with 10 bases between. CDR1 SQVTM and CDR2 ANQGSEA come from the germline V gene. In DNA form, the CDR3 reads TGCAGCGTTGGGGACGGTTCCACAGATACGCAGTATTTT. This translates into CSVGDGSTDTQYF.

V and J are TRBV19 and TRBJ2-2, with D maybe TRBD2 (5 bases). V dropped 3 bases and J dropped 7 bases, with 12 bases sitting between them. The CDR3 totals 14 residues. Germline CDR1 reads LNHDA; CDR2 reads SQIVND (reference sequence). CDR3 sequence: CASSISSYSGELFF. The CDR3 bases are TGTGCCAGTAGTATTTCTAGCTATAGCGGGGAGCTGTTTTTT.

V and J are TRBV5-1 and TRBJ1-2; D is perhaps TRBD1 (5 bases). With 0 bases removed from V and 6 bases from J, the gap between germline ends came to 9 bases. This CDR3 spans 13 amino acids. Per germline, CDR1 SGHRS and CDR2 YFSETQ. The CDR3 DNA sequence: TGCGCCAGCAGCTTGGCAGGGTTCGATGGCTACACCTTC. Translating it yields CASSLAGFDGYTF.

The chain has TRBV28 and TRBJ2-5; D not certain. Germline V gene lookup returns CDR1 MDHEN and CDR2 SYDVKM. This CDR3 spans 13 amino acids. The V end lost 5 bases, the J end lost 5 bases, and 12 bases lay between the germline ends. CDR3 amino acids: CASSASVEETQYF. CDR3 nucleotides: TGTGCCAGCAGTGCGTCAGTAGAGGAGACCCAGTACTTC.

This clone was found once. The identical CDR3 is also encoded by other nucleotide sequences in the sample. This chain links TRBV15 with TRBJ1-4; D gene uncertain. CDR3 size: 15 residues. The ends were cut back, 0 bases at V and 0 bases at J, with 5 bases in the middle. Germline CDR1 is LNHNV and CDR2 is YYDKDF (reference sequence). The CDR3 sequence: CATSRDRATNEKLFF. The DNA for the CDR3 is TGTGCCACCAGCAGAGATAGGGCAACTAATGAAAAACTGTTTTTT. The full variable domain, completed using reference TRBV15 and TRBJ1-4, is DAMVIQNPRYQVTQFGKPVTLSCSQTLNHNVMYWYQQKSSQAPKLLFHYYDKDFNNEADTPDNFQSRRPNTSFCFLDIRSPGLGDTAMYLCATSRDRATNEKLFFGSGTQLSVL.